One sample yielded the 9 T cell receptor beta chains listed below, sequenced in a study of blood T cell repertoires in COVID-19. The protocol was immunoSEQ multiplex PCR, while the TCRdb copy is restricted to in-frame clones and leaves out a portion. The sample includes approximately 100,000 clones, around 90% of them seen just once. Input material: peripheral blood. All receptors come from an older woman with acute or convalescent COVID-19.

This chain connects TRBV7-8 to TRBJ1-1; no clear D gene. Trimming cost V 2 bases and J 1 base, with 8 bases left between them. Germline V gene data show CDR1 as SGHVS and CDR2 as FQNEAQ. CDR3 length: 14 residues. CDR3 nucleotide sequence: TGTGCCAGCAGCTTACTTGACAAGAACACTGAAGCTTTCTTT. Its protein is CASSLLDKNTEAFF.

CDR3 protein: CASSLRIGDEQYF. The CDR3 DNA reads TGTGCCAGCAGTTTACGGATCGGGGACGAGCAGTACTTC. V is TRBV27 and J is TRBJ2-7; tentative D call: TRBD2 (5 bases). CDR3 length: 13 amino acids. The germline V gene encodes CDR1 MNHEY and CDR2 SMNVEV (reference sequence). The ends were cut back, 2 bases at V and 5 bases at J, with 10 bases in the middle.

This clone occurred a few times. V is TRBV18 and J is TRBJ1-4; no firm D call. The CDR3 extends over 13 amino acids. Trimming pared 7 bases from V and 7 bases from J, leaving 13 bases between. Per the germline V gene, CDR1 is KGHSH and CDR2 is LQKENI. CDR3 in amino acids: CASCREVGEKLFF. The CDR3 coding sequence is TGTGCCAGCTGCCGGGAAGTAGGTGAAAAACTGTTTTTT.

This clone was recorded only once. V and J are TRBV11-3 and TRBJ2-1; a weak D match, TRBD2 (6 bases). Trimming left V 4 bases short and J 0 bases short, with 16 bases between. From germline, CDR1 is SGHNT and CDR2 YENEEA. The CDR3 totals 17 residues. The chain's CDR3 is CASSWGSAGFSYNEQFF. The CDR3 DNA follows: TGTGCCAGCAGCTGGGGGTCCGCGGGATTCTCCTACAATGAGCAGTTCTTC.

In its sample, this clone was seen once. V usage is TRBV5-1 and J usage is TRBJ2-2, with 9 bases that match TRBD2. Germline lookup yields CDR1 SGHRS and CDR2 YFSETQ. Trimming removed 1 base from V and 6 bases from J; junction bases left unmatched: 4. The CDR3 runs to 15 residues. The CDR3: CASSLTSGFAGELFF. Written as DNA, the CDR3 is TGCGCCAGCAGCTTGACTAGCGGGTTCGCCGGGGAGCTGTTTTTT.

The CDR3 protein is CASSPRLAGVGDTQYF. CDR3 DNA: TGTGCCAGCTCACCACGACTAGCGGGAGTTGGAGATACGCAGTATTTT. The J gene is TRBJ2-3, the V gene TRBV18; 12 positions match TRBD2. CDR3 length equals 16 residues. CDR1 is KGHSH, CDR2 LQKENI, per germline. V lost 1 base to trimming and J lost 5 bases; unmatched junction nucleotides: 4. The full variable domain, its missing parts supplied by reference TRBV18 and TRBJ2-3, is NAGVMQNPRHLVRRRGQEARLRCSPMKGHSHVYWYRQLPEEGLKFMVYLQKENIIDESGMPKERFSAEFPKEGPSILRIQQVVRGDSAAYFCASSPRLAGVGDTQYFGPGTRLTVL.

V is TRBV6-5 and J is TRBJ1-2; tentatively, D is TRBD1 (6 bases). Germline V gene sequence: CDR1 MNHEY, CDR2 SVGAGI. The CDR3 is made up of 13 amino acids. Trimming removed 0 bases at V and 8 bases at J, with 10 bases between. The CDR3 spells CASSYSGTLGYTF. The CDR3 DNA sequence: TGTGCCAGCAGTTACTCGGGGACACTCGGCTACACCTTC.

The chain uses TRBV5-4 and TRBJ2-1, with 11 bases fitting TRBD2. The CDR3 is made up of 14 amino acids. Germline V lookup: CDR1 SGHNT, CDR2 YYREEE (reference sequence). V dropped 10 bases and J dropped 1; count of bases not matched to a gene: 4. CDR3 in amino acids: CAVSGRGSYNEQFF. The CDR3 nucleotides are TGTGCCGTTAGCGGGAGGGGGTCCTACAATGAGCAGTTCTTC.

This rearrangement joins TRBV10-1 to TRBJ2-1; TRBD2 agrees at 8 bases. CDR3 size: 15 residues. The germline CDR1 and CDR2 sequences are WNHNN and SYGVQD (reference sequence). V shed 5 bases, J shed 6 bases, and the junction held 9 bases outside the gene matches. In nucleotides, the CDR3 is TGCGCCAGCAGTATAACGGGAGGGCCGGGCAATGAGCAGTTCTTC. Translating gives CASSITGGPGNEQFF.